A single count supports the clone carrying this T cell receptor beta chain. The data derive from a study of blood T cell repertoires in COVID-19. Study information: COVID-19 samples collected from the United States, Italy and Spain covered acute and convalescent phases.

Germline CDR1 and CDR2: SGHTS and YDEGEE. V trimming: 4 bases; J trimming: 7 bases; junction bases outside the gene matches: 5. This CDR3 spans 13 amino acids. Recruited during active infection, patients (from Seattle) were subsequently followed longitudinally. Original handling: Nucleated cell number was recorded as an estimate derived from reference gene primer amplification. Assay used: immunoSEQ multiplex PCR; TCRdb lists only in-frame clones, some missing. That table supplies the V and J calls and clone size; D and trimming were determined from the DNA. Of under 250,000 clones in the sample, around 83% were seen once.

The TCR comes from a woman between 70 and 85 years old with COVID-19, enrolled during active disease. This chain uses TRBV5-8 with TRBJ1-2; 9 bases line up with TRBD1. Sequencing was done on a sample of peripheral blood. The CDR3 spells CASSTRDRAGYTF. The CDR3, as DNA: TGTGCCAGCAGCACCCGGGACAGGGCTGGCTACACCTTC.